This T cell receptor beta chain was sequenced during a study of blood T cell repertoires in COVID-19. Study at large: Italy, Spain and the United States were the sources of the convalescent and acute COVID-19 samples. PBMCs, B-cell-depleted T cells, or T cells provided the cDNA or gDNA that made up the material.

Per the original data handling: How many nucleated cells were present was estimated from reference gene primer amplification. Sequencing was performed with immunoSEQ multiplex PCR; in TCRdb, only in-frame clones are kept and a portion is missing. V and J calls and clone size follow that table, whereas D and trimming were derived from the DNA. Of a few hundred thousand clones in the sample, around 87% were seen once. A note on this clone: Because it lacks the conserved phenylalanine or tryptophan at the end, this CDR3 is likely a read error. It is unclear where the CDR3 begins or ends on the DNA, so no DNA is shown, and the CDR3 is as TCRdb lists it.

The CDR3 spans 11 residues, counting both ends. The chain has TRBV12-3 or TRBV12-4 and TRBJ1-4; the table names TRBD1, a call not compared with the DNA. The sequence was obtained from a woman in her 50s with acute or convalescent COVID-19. The sample was peripheral blood. The CDR3 sequence is CASSFRGTARI.